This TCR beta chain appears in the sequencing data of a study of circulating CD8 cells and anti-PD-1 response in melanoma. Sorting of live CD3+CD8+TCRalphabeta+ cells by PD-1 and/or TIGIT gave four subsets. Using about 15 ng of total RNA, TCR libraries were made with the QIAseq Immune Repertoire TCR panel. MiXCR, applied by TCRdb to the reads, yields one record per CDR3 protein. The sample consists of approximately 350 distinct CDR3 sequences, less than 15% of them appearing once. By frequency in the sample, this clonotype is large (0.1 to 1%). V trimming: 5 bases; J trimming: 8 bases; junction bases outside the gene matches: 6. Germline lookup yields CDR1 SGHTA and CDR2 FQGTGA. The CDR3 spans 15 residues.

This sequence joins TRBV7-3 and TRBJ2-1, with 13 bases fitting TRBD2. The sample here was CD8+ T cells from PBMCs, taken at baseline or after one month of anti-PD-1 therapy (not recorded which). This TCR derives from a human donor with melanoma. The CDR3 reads CASSRLAGGTDEQFF. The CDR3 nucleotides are TGTGCCAGCAGCCGACTAGCGGGAGGTACAGATGAGCAGTTCTTC.